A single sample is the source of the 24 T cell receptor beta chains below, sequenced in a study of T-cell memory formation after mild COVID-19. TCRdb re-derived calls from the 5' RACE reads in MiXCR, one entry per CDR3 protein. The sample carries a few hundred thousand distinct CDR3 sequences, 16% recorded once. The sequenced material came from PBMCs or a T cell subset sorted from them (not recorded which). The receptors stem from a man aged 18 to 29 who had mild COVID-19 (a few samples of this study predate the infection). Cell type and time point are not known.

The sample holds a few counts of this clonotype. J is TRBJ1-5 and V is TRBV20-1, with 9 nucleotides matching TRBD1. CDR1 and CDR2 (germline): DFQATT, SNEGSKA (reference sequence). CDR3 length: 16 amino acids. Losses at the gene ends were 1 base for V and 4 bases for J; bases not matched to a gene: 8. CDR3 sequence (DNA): TGCAGTGCTAGAGCCCCGGGACAGGGTCTTAATCAGCCCCAGCATTTT. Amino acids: CSARAPGQGLNQPQHF.

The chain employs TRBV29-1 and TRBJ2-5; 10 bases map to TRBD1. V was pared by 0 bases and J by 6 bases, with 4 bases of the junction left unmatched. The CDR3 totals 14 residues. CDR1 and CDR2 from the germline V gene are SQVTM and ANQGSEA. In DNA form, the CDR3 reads TGCAGCGTTGAAGATTGGGACAGGGGACAGACCCAGTACTTC. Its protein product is CSVEDWDRGQTQYF. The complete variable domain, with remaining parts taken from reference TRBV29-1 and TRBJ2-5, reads SAVISQKPSRDICQRGTSLTIQCQVDSQVTMMFWYRQQPGQSLTLIATANQGSEATYESGFVIDKFPISRPNLTFSTLTVSNMSPEDSSIYLCSVEDWDRGQTQYFGPGTRLLVL.

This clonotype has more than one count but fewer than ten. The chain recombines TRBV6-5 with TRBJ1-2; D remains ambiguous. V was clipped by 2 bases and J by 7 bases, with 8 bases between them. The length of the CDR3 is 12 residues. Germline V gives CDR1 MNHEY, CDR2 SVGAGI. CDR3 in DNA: TGTGCCAGCAGTTACAATCGGGGTGGCTACACCTTC. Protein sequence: CASSYNRGGYTF.

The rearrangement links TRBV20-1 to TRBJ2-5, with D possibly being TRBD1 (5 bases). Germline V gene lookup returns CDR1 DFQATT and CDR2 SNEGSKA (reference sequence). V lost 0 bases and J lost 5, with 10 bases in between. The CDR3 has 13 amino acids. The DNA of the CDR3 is TGCAGTGCTAGAGATGGGGCTGCTGAGACCCAGTACTTC. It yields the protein CSARDGAAETQYF.

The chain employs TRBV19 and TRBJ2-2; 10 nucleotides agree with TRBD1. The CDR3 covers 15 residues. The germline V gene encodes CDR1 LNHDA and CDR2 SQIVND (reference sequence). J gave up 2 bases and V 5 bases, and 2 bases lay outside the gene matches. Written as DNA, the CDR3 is TGTGCCAGTAGTGGACAGGGGGTTAACACCGGGGAGCTGTTTTTT. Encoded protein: CASSGQGVNTGELFF. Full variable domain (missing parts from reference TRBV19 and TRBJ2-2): DGGITQSPKYLFRKEGQNVTLSCEQNLNHDAMYWYRQDPGQGLRLIYYSQIVNDFQKGDIAEGYSVSREKKESFPLTVTSAQKNPTAFYLCASSGQGVNTGELFFGEGSRLTVL.

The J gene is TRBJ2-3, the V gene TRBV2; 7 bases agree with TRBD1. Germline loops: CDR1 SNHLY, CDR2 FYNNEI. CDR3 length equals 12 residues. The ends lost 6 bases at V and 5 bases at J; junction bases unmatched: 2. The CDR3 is CASRRQGDTQYF. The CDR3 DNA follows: TGTGCCAGCAGAAGACAGGGAGATACGCAGTATTTT.

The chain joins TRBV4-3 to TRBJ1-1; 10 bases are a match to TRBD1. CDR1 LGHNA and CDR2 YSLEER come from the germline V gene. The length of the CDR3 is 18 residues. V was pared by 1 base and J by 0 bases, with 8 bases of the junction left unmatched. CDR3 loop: CASSQGQGALGVNTEAFF. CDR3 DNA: TGCGCCAGCAGCCAAGGACAGGGGGCGTTGGGTGTGAACACTGAAGCTTTCTTT.

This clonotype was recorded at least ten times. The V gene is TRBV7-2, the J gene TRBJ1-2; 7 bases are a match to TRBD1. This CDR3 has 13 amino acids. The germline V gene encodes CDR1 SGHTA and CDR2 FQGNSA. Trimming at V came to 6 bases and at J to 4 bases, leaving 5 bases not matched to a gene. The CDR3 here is CASRTRDSYGYTF. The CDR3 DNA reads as TGTGCCAGCAGGACACGGGACAGCTATGGCTACACCTTC.

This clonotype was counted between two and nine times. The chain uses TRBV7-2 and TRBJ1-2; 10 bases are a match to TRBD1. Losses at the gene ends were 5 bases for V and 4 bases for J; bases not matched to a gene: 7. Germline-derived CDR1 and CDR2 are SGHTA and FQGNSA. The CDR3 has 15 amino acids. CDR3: CASSHRQGAGYGYTF. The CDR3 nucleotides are TGTGCCAGCAGCCATCGACAGGGGGCAGGCTATGGCTACACCTTC.

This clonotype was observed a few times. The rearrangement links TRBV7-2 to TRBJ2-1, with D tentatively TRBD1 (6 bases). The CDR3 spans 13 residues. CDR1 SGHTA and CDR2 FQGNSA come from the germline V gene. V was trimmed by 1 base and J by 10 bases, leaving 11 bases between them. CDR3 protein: CASSLVAQGEQFF. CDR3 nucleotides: TGTGCCAGCAGCTTAGTCGCCCAGGGGGAGCAGTTCTTC.

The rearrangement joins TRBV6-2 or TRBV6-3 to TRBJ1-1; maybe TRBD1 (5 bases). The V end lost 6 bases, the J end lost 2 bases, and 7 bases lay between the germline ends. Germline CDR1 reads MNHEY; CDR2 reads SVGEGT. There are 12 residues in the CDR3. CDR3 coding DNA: TGTGCCAGCAGAGACAGAAACACTGAAGCTTTCTTT. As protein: CASRDRNTEAFF.

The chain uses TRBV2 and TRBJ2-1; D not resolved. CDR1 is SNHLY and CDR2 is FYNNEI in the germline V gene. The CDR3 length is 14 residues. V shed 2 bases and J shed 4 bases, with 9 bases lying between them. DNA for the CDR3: TGTGCCAGCAGTGAATTCGACTTTTACAATGAGCAGTTCTTC. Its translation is CASSEFDFYNEQFF.

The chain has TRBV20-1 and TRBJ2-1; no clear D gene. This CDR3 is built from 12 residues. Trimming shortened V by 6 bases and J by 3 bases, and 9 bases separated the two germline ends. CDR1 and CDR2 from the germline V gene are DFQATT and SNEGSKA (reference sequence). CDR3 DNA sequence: TGCAGTGCCGACCCTAGCTACAATGAGCAGTTCTTC. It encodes CSADPSYNEQFF.

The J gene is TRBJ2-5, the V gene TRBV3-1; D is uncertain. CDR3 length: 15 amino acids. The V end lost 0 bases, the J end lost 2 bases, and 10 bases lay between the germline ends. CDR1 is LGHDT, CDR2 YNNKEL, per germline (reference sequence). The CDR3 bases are TGTGCCAGCAGCCAAGACTGGGGATTACAAGAGACCCAGTACTTC. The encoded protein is CASSQDWGLQETQYF.

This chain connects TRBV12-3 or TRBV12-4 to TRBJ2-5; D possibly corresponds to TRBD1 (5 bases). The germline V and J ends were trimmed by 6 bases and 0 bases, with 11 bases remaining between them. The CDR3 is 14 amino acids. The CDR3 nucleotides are TGTGCCAGCAGCCCCAACAGGTACCAAGAGACCCAGTACTTC. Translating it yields CASSPNRYQETQYF.

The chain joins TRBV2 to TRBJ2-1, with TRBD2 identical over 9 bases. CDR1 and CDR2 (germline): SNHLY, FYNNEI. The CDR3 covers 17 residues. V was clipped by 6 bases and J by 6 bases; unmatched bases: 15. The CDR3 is CASRAGTSPSSSNEQFF. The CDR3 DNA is TGTGCCAGCAGAGCCGGGACTAGCCCCTCATCGTCCAATGAGCAGTTCTTC.

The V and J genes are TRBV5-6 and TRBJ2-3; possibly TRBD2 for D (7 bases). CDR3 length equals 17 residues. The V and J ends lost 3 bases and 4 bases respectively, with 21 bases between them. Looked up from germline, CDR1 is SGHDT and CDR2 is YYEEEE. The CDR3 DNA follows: TGTGCCAGCAGCTCCGTAGGAGGGGGGGCGTATGCAGATACGCAGTATTTT. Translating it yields CASSSVGGGAYADTQYF.

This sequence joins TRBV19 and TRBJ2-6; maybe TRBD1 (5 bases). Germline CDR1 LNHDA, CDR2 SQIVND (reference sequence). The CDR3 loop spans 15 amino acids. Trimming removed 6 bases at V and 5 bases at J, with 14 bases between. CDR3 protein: CASSPSGIRANVLTF. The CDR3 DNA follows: TGTGCCAGTAGCCCTTCAGGGATACGGGCCAACGTCCTGACTTTC. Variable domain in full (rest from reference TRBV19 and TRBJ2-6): DGGITQSPKYLFRKEGQNVTLSCEQNLNHDAMYWYRQDPGQGLRLIYYSQIVNDFQKGDIAEGYSVSREKKESFPLTVTSAQKNPTAFYLCASSPSGIRANVLTFGAGSRLTVL.

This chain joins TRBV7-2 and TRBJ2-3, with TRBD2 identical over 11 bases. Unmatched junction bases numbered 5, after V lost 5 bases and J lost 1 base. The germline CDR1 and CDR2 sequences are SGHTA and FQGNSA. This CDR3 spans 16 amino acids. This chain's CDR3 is CASSVLAGGGTDTQYF. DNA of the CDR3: TGTGCCAGCAGCGTCCTAGCGGGGGGAGGCACAGATACGCAGTATTTT.

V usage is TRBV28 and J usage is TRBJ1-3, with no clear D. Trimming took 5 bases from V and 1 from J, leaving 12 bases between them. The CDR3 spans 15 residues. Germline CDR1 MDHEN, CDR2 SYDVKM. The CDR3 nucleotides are TGTGCCAGCAGTCCTCGCTTTCGATCTGGAAACACCATATATTTT. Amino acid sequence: CASSPRFRSGNTIYF.

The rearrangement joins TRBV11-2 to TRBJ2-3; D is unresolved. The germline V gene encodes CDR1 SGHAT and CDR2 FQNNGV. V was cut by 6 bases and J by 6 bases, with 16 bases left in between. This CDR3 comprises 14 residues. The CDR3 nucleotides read TGTGCCAGCAGGGTGCCTGGACGGGCGGATACGCAGTATTTT. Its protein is CASRVPGRADTQYF.

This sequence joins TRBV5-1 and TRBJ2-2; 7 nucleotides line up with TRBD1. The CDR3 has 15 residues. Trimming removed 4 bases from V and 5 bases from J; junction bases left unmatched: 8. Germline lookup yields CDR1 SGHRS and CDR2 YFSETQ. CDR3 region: CASSEHRGRTGELFF. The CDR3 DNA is TGCGCCAGCAGCGAACACAGGGGACGTACCGGGGAGCTGTTTTTT.

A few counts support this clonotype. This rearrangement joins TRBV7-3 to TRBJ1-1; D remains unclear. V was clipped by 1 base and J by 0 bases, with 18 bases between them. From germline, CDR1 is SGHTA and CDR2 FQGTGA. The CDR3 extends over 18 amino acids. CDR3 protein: CASSLKDLRPQLNTEAFF. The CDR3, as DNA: TGTGCCAGCAGCTTAAAGGACCTTCGCCCTCAGCTGAACACTGAAGCTTTCTTT.

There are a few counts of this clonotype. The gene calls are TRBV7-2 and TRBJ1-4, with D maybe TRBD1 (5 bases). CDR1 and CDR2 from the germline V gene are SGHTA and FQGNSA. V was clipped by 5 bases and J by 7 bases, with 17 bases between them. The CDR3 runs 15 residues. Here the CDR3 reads CASSQLGGSGEKLFF. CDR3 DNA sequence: TGTGCCAGCAGCCAACTCGGGGGATCGGGTGAAAAACTGTTTTTT. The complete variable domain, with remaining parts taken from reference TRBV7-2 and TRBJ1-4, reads GAGVSQSPSNKVTEKGKDVELRCDPISGHTALYWYRQSLGQGLEFLIYFQGNSAPDKSGLPSDRFSAERTGGSVSTLTIQRTQQEDSAVYLCASSQLGGSGEKLFFGSGTQLSVL.